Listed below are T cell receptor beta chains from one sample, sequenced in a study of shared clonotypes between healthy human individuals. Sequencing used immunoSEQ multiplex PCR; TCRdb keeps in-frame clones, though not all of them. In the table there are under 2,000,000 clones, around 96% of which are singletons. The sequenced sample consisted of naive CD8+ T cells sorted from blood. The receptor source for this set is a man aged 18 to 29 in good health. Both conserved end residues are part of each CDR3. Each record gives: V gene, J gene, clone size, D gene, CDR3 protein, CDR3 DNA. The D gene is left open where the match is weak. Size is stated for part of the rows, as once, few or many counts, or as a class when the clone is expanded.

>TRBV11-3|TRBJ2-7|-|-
CASSLDPAHEQYF
TGTGCCAGCAGCTTAGACCCTGCCCACGAGCAGTACTTC
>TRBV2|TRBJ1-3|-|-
CASSEESPGNTIYF
TGTGCCAGCAGTGAAGAGAGTCCTGGAAACACCATATATTTT
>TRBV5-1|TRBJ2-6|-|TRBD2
CASSLFVGGTISSGANVLTF
TGCGCCAGCAGCTTGTTCGTCGGCGGGACTATTAGCTCTGGGGCCAACGTCCTGACTTTC
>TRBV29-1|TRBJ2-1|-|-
CSVEGPVEGEQFF
TGCAGCGTTGAAGGGCCAGTCGAGGGTGAGCAGTTCTTC
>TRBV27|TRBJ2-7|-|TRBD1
CASSLRGPSYEQYF
TGTGCCAGCAGTTTAAGGGGGCCCTCCTACGAGCAGTACTTC
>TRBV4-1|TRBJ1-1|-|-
CASSQDRGHEAFF
TGCGCCAGCAGCCAAGATCGTGGCCATGAAGCTTTCTTT
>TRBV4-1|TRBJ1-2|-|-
CASSQADYYGYTF
TGCGCCAGCAGCCAAGCAGATTACTATGGCTACACCTTC
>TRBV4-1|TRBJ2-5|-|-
CASSLREAIQETQYF
TGCGCCAGCAGCCTGAGAGAGGCAATTCAAGAGACCCAGTACTTC
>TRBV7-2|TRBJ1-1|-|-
CASSFLTRQTGAFF
TGTGCCAGCAGCTTCCTCACTCGGCAAACTGGAGCTTTCTTT
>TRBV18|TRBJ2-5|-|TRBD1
CASSPYDRAGETQYF
TGTGCCAGCTCACCATACGACAGGGCGGGAGAGACCCAGTACTTC
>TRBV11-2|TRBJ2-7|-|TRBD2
CASSPYSGEGYYEQYF
TGTGCCAGCAGCCCGTATAGCGGGGAGGGATACTACGAGCAGTACTTC
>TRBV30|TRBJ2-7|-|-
CAWSARQGKYEQYF
TGTGCCTGGAGCGCCCGGCAGGGGAAGTACGAGCAGTACTTC
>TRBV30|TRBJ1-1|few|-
CAWSVGTEAFF
TGTGCCTGGAGTGTAGGGACTGAAGCTTTCTTT
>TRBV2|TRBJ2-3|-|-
CAGYGMGGTDTQYF
TGTGCCGGCTACGGAATGGGTGGGACAGATACGCAGTATTTT
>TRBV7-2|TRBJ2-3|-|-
CASSLSWGGTDTQYF
TGTGCCAGCAGCTTATCGTGGGGGGGCACAGATACGCAGTATTTT
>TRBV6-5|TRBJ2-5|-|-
CASSYSSRETQYF
TGTGCCAGCAGTTACTCAAGCCGTGAGACCCAGTACTTC
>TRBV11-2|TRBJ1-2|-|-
CASSLGNYGYTF
TGTGCCAGCAGCTTGGGAAACTATGGCTACACCTTC
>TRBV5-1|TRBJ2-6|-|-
CASSLTVVGSGANVLTF
TGCGCCAGCAGCTTGACAGTCGTGGGGTCGGGGGCCAACGTCCTGACTTTC
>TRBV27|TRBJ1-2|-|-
CASSAAGGPGYTF
TGTGCCAGCAGTGCCGCTGGGGGGCCGGGCTACACCTTC
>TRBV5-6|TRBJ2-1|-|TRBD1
CASSLVEGAYEQFF
TGTGCCAGCAGCTTGGTAGAGGGGGCGTATGAGCAGTTCTTC
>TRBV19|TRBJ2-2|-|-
CASGYRNTGELFF
TGTGCCAGTGGATACAGGAACACCGGGGAGCTGTTTTTT
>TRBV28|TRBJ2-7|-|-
CASSLGANEQYF
TGTGCCAGCAGTTTAGGGGCAAACGAGCAGTACTTC
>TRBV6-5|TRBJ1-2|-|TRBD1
CASSYSGQGGGYTF
TGTGCCAGCAGTTACTCCGGACAGGGTGGTGGCTACACCTTC
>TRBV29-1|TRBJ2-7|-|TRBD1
CSVPGDRGIYEQYF
TGCAGCGTACCAGGGGACAGGGGAATCTACGAGCAGTACTTC
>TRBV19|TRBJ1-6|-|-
CASSIGTDNSPLHF
TGTGCCAGTAGTATAGGGACAGACAATTCACCCCTCCACTTT
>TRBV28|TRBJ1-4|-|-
CASSLSATNEKLFF
TGTGCCAGCAGTTTAAGCGCAACTAATGAAAAACTGTTTTTT
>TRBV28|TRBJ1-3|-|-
CASSLTDGNTIYF
TGTGCCAGCAGTTTGACAGACGGAAACACCATATATTTT
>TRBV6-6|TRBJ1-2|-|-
CASSLGPLFANYGYTF
TGTGCCAGCAGTCTAGGACCGTTATTCGCTAACTATGGCTACACCTTC
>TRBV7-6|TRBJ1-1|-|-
CASSLGTLMNTEAFF
TGTGCCAGCAGCTTAGGGACGTTGATGAACACTGAAGCTTTCTTT
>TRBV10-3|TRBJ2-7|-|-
CAAWGGQSPYEQYF
TGTGCCGCATGGGGTGGGCAGTCTCCCTACGAGCAGTACTTC
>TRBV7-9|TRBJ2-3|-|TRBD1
CASSQGQGIDTQYF
TGTGCCAGCAGCCAGGGACAGGGTATCGATACGCAGTATTTT
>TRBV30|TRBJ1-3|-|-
CAWSVQGSGNTIYF
TGTGCCTGGAGCGTCCAGGGATCTGGAAACACCATATATTTT
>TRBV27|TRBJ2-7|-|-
CASSLTAGEGGEQYF
TGTGCCAGCAGTTTAACGGCAGGGGAAGGGGGCGAGCAGTACTTC
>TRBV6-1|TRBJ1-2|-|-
CAGSRDGINYGYTF
TGTGCCGGGAGCCGGGACGGGATCAACTATGGCTACACCTTC
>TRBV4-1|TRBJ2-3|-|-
CASSPGDTQYF
TGCGCCAGCAGCCCGGGCGATACGCAGTATTTT
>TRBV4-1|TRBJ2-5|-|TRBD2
CASSQGLAGALQETQYF
TGCGCCAGCAGCCAAGGGCTAGCGGGGGCATTACAAGAGACCCAGTACTTC
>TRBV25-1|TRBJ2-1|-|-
CASSATYNEQFF
TGTGCCAGCAGTGCTACTTACAATGAGCAGTTCTTC
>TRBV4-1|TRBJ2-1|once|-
CASSPPAVEQFF
TGCGCCAGCAGCCCTCCAGCGGTTGAGCAGTTCTTC
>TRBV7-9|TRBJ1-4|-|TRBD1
CASSTVTGGDGEKLFF
TGTGCCAGCAGCACCGTAACAGGGGGCGATGGTGAAAAACTGTTTTTT
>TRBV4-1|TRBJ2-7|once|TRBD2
CASSQVASGRHEQYF
TGCGCCAGCAGCCAAGTTGCTAGCGGGAGGCACGAGCAGTACTTC
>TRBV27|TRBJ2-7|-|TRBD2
CASSIRTSGYEQYF
TGTGCCAGCTCGATCAGGACTAGCGGCTACGAGCAGTACTTC
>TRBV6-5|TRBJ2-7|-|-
CASSPTLRGNEQYF
TGTGCCAGCAGTCCGACTCTCCGGGGAAACGAGCAGTACTTC
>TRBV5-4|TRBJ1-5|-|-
CASSFSGGNQPQHF
TGTGCCAGCAGCTTCTCAGGAGGCAATCAGCCCCAGCATTTT
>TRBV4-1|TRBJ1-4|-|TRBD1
CASSQDSRDRDEKLFF
TGCGCCAGCAGCCAAGATTCGCGAGACAGGGACGAAAAACTGTTTTTT
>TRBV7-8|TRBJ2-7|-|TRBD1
CASSPGGGRLGEQYF
TGTGCCAGCAGCCCAGGGGGCGGGCGGCTGGGCGAGCAGTACTTC
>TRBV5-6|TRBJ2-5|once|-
CASSEPSWDPQETQYF
TGTGCCAGCAGCGAACCGTCTTGGGACCCCCAAGAGACCCAGTACTTC
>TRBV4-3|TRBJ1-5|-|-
CASSQDHQNQPQHF
TGCGCCAGCAGCCAAGACCACCAGAATCAGCCCCAGCATTTT
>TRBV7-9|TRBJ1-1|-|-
CASSFVGTEAFF
TGTGCCAGCAGCTTTGTGGGGACTGAAGCTTTCTTT
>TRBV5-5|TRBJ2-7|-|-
CASSLEHNEQYF
TGTGCCAGCAGCTTGGAGCATAACGAGCAGTACTTC
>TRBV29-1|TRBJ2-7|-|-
CSVERGSSYEQYF
TGCAGCGTTGAAAGAGGGAGCTCTTACGAGCAGTACTTC
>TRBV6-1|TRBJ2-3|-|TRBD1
CASTPGQGTDTQYF
TGTGCCAGCACCCCGGGACAGGGGACAGATACGCAGTATTTT
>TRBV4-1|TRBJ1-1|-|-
CASSQPEGWTEAFF
TGCGCCAGCAGCCAGCCCGAAGGGTGGACTGAAGCTTTCTTT
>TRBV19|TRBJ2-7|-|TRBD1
CASSGPGGEQYF
TGTGCCAGCTCGGGACCAGGGGGTGAGCAGTACTTC
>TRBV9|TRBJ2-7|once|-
CASSSTGYEQYF
TGTGCCAGCAGCTCCACAGGGTACGAGCAGTACTTC
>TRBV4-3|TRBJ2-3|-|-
CASSQDLTDTQYF
TGCGCCAGCAGCCAAGATCTTACAGATACGCAGTATTTT
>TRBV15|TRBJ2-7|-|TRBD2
CATSRDLAGKPSYEQYF
TGTGCCACCAGCAGAGACCTAGCGGGCAAGCCCTCCTACGAGCAGTACTTC
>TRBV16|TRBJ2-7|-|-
CASSPIPDNYEQYF
TGTGCCAGCAGCCCTATCCCGGACAACTACGAGCAGTACTTC
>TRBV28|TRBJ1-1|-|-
CASSPMNTEAFF
TGTGCCAGCAGTCCAATGAACACTGAAGCTTTCTTT
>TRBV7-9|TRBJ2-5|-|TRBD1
CASSAYHSGGQETQYF
TGTGCCAGCAGCGCTTACCATTCAGGGGGCCAAGAGACCCAGTACTTC